The subject of this entry is one T cell receptor (beta chain). Its antigen is currently not known. The record has no base qualities; no much larger clone is one base away. Genomic DNA was extracted from sorted cells for sequencing of the TCRbeta CDR3 region. TCRbeta CDR3 regions were sequenced using the immunoSEQ Assay. Here the immuneACCESS table is served through TCRdb, limited to in-frame sequences with V and J called. Missing clones are a known gap in these copies; in checked studies unresolved V genes cover under half, and the rest lacks a known reason. The sample records about 81,000 clones, 80% to 90% of which are singletons. Approximately 6.3% of the sample lies in the top ten. The sample originates from a study of OX40 agonist ivuxolimab in advanced cancers. Notes on the research overall: The costimulatory receptor OX40 (CD134) was targeted by ivuxolimab, a fully human IgG2 agonistic monoclonal antibody. Peripheral TCRbeta sequencing aimed to test whether ivuxolimab altered TCR sequence diversity and caused clonal T-cell expansion. Patients were allowed to have had prior anti-PD-1, anti-PD-L1 or anti-CTLA-4 therapy, and 30% to 40% of the dose-escalation patients had previously received checkpoint inhibitors. In the dose-escalation cohort, roughly 80% of patients were male, and the mean age was about 55 years, with a range of about 23 to 85. Partial responses occurred in three dose-escalation patients: two with cutaneous melanoma and one with hepatocellular carcinoma. The paper covers the monotherapy dose-escalation part of the phase I ivuxolimab trial, which included N = 52 patients. Intravenous ivuxolimab was administered to patients every 2 weeks at six dose levels: 0.01, 0.1, 0.3, 1.5, 3 and 10 mg/kg. Among the approximately 54 dose-escalation patients, around 19 had hepatocellular carcinoma, approximately 15 melanoma, 9 renal cell carcinoma and 9 head and neck cancer. General findings and caveats noted by the study authors: Partial responders in the 0.1-3.0 mg/kg groups had among the lowest normalized peripheral clonal expansion, especially among CD8+ T cells. The antigen specificity of the peripheral T cells that underwent clonal expansion was not determined. At doses of 0.1 to 3.0 mg/kg, clonal expansion of both CD4+ and CD8+ blood T cells was observed from baseline to week 6. Low levels of normalized T-cell clonal expansion were also seen in some patients who did not respond. After ivuxolimab, CD8+ T cells had more expanded clones than CD4+ T cells on average.

CDR1 and CDR2, per the germline V gene (reference sequence), are SSHAT and FNYEAQ. Trimming accounts for 1 base at V and 7 bases at J, while the number of junction bases matched to no gene is 9. Counted from cysteine to phenylalanine, this CDR3 has 15 amino acids. Only the CDR3 region is kept as DNA, spanning 45 bases read in frame from base 1. Patients with a history of autoimmune disease or receiving systemic immunosuppression were excluded from the trial. Peripheral blood for TCR sequencing was collected from all dose cohorts at baseline, on cycle 4 day 1, and on cycle 7 day 1. The samples were taken from a phase I, first-in-human, multicenter, open-label dose-escalation trial of ivuxolimab. Adults with locally advanced or metastatic melanoma, renal cell, hepatocellular, or head and neck squamous cell carcinoma were enrolled in the trial. Before TCR sequencing, CD4+ T cells and CD8+ T cells were sorted from peripheral blood as separate populations.

The clonotype comes from an adult with an advanced solid tumor such as melanoma, head and neck, liver or kidney cancer. The source material was CD4+ or CD8+ T cells sorted from blood, sampled in a trial of the OX40 agonist ivuxolimab. The rearranged segments are TRBV7-7 and TRBJ2-5; 7 middle bases align to TRBD1. The nucleotide sequence is TGTGCCAGCAGCTTAGAACAGGGGATGGTAGGGACCCAGTACTTC. It translates to CASSLEQGMVGTQYF.